This TCR beta chain was obtained from a study of CD8+CD57+ T cells in acquired aplastic anemia. In this sample, this clonotype turned up a few times. At one of its ends the junction is not consistent with the germline gene, which may arise from a read error. Sequencing involved patients with CD8+CD57+ cell expansion previously shown by flow cytometry. All patients were therapy-naive when blood was sampled. Using genomic DNA as the template, TCR beta VDJ and CDR3 profiling was carried out. TCRdb passed the reads through MiXCR, listing each CDR3 protein once. The top ten hold 7% to 9.5% of the sample, which has under 250,000 distinct CDR3 sequences, roughly half seen once. The germline gives CDR1 SGHNT, CDR2 YYREEE (reference sequence). The CDR3 has 16 amino acids.

This TCR derives from a human donor with aplastic anemia. Source material: sorted CD4+, CD8+, or CD8+CD57+ T cells (not recorded which) from PBMCs. V usage is TRBV5-4 and J usage is TRBJ1-6; maybe TRBD1 (5 bases). DNA of the CDR3: TGCGCCAGCAGCCGCAATCTCGGGACGGGGAGTATCGCCCTCCACTTT. Amino acid sequence: CASSRNLGTGSIALHF.